This T cell receptor beta chain was documented in a study of blood T cell repertoires in COVID-19. Study in general: PBMCs, B-cell-depleted T cells, or T cells provided the cDNA or gDNA that made up the material.

The CDR3 is 16 amino acids. J gave up 7 bases and V 3 bases, and 8 bases lay outside the gene matches. Germline-derived CDR1 and CDR2 are KGHSH and LQKENI. Profiled with immunoSEQ multiplex PCR; TCRdb holds only in-frame clones, not every one. Seen here are tens of thousands of clones, about 85% observed once, and the top ten hold 8% to 9%. This receptor was taken from a woman between 65 and 79 years old with active COVID-19. Source material: peripheral blood. The chain carries TRBV18 and TRBJ2-1, with TRBD1 identical over 11 bases. The CDR3 is CASSPSGTGGWNEQFF. The CDR3 DNA reads as TGTGCCAGCTCACCGTCCGGGACAGGGGGATGGAATGAGCAGTTCTTC.